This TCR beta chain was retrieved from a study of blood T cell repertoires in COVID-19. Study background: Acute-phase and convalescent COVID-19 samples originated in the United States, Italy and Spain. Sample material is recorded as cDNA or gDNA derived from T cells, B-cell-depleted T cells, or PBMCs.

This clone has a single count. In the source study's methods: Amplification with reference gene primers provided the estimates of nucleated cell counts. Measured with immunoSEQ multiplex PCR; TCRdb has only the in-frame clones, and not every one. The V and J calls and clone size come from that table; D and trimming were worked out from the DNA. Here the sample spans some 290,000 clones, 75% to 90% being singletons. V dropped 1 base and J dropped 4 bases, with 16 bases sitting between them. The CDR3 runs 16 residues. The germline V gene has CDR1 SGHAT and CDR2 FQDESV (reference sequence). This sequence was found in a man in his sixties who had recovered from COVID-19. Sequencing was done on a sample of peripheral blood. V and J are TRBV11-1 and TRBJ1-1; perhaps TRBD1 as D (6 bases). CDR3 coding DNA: TGTGCCAGCAGCTTAGGAACGGTTGTCAGGGGCACTGAAGCTTTCTTT. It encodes CASSLGTVVRGTEAFF.